One sample yielded the 18 T cell receptor beta chains listed below, sequenced in a study of blood T cell repertoires in COVID-19. TCRdb keeps only in-frame clones here, not all; method: immunoSEQ multiplex PCR. The table has over 150,000 clones, more than 75% seen once. The sample comprised PBMCs or T cells enriched from blood (not recorded which). The receptors come from a woman aged 45-65 years who had recovered from COVID-19.

The chain couples TRBV6-4 to TRBJ2-2, with a weak D call TRBD2 (5 bases). V lost 6 bases and J 5 bases, leaving 13 bases between the germline ends. This CDR3 has 14 amino acids. Germline-derived CDR1 and CDR2 are MRHNA and SNTAGT. CDR3 sequence (DNA): TGTGCCAGCAGCCGAGAGGAGGAAACCGGGGAGCTGTTTTTT. It codes for CASSREEETGELFF.

The chain links TRBV5-6 to TRBJ2-7; D possibly corresponds to TRBD2 (6 bases). Trimming removed 0 bases at V and 0 bases at J, with 13 bases between. This CDR3 has 16 amino acids. Germline V gene lookup returns CDR1 SGHDT and CDR2 YYEEEE. This CDR3 is CASSLVAALSSYEQYF. CDR3 in DNA: TGTGCCAGCAGCTTGGTAGCGGCCCTAAGCTCCTACGAGCAGTACTTC. Variable domain in full (rest from reference TRBV5-6 and TRBJ2-7): DAGVTQSPTHLIKTRGQQVTLRCSPKSGHDTVSWYQQALGQGPQFIFQYYEEEERQRGNFPDRFSGHQFPNYSSELNVNALLLGDSALYLCASSLVAALSSYEQYFGPGTRLTVT.

The chain employs TRBV19 and TRBJ1-6, with D possibly being TRBD1 (5 bases). The CDR3 is 15 amino acids. The germline gives CDR1 LNHDA, CDR2 SQIVND (reference sequence). V was cut by 4 bases and J by 7 bases, with 14 bases left in between. The CDR3 DNA reads TGTGCCAGTAGTAACCAGGGTACGGAGAATTCACCCCTCCACTTT. Translated: CASSNQGTENSPLHF.

In its sample, this clone was seen a few times. The chain recombines TRBV15 with TRBJ1-1, with unresolved D. This CDR3 has 14 residues. The germline CDR1 and CDR2 sequences are LNHNV and YYDKDF (reference sequence). The ends were cut back, 3 bases at V and 4 bases at J, with 12 bases in the middle. This chain's CDR3 is CATSSRQARTEAFF. CDR3 nucleotide sequence: TGTGCCACCAGCAGTCGGCAGGCGCGCACTGAAGCTTTCTTT.

The table lists this clone with a count of one. The V and J genes are TRBV24-1 and TRBJ2-2, with D unclear. The germline gives CDR1 KGHDR, CDR2 SFDVKD. CDR3 size: 13 residues. V was trimmed by 6 bases and J by 1 base, leaving 5 bases between them. The CDR3 coding sequence is TGTGCCACCAGTCCCCAGAACACCGGGGAGCTGTTTTTT. This codes for CATSPQNTGELFF.

This clone was seen a handful of times. The chain recombines TRBV11-3 with TRBJ1-1; D perhaps matches TRBD1 (5 bases). Germline assignment: CDR1 SGHNT and CDR2 YENEEA. The CDR3 totals 14 residues. The V gene lost 3 bases and the J gene lost 11 bases, with 19 bases spanning the gap. In DNA form, the CDR3 reads TGTGCCAGCAGCTTGCGGGCCGGGGGGTTATGGGCTTTCTTT. This sequence encodes CASSLRAGGLWAFF.

V usage is TRBV28 and J usage is TRBJ2-7; D is possibly TRBD2 (5 bases). CDR1 is MDHEN, CDR2 SYDVKM, per germline. The ends were cut back, 6 bases at V and 0 bases at J, with 12 bases in the middle. The CDR3 contains 14 residues. CDR3 loop: CASRSPGSSYEQYF. CDR3 sequence (DNA): TGTGCCAGCAGGTCCCCGGGGAGCTCCTACGAGCAGTACTTC.

V gene TRBV19 combines with J gene TRBJ1-6; the D is unclear. Trimming removed 4 bases at V and 8 bases at J, with 9 bases between. Germline lookup yields CDR1 LNHDA and CDR2 SQIVND (reference sequence). The CDR3 has 13 residues. CDR3 DNA sequence: TGTGCCAGTAGTAGCTCCGCGGATTCACCCCTCCACTTT. This sequence encodes CASSSSADSPLHF.

The CDR3 reads CASSLDRSSSYEQYF. CDR3 nucleotides: TGTGCCAGCAGCTTAGATCGAAGTAGCAGCTACGAGCAGTACTTC. The chain combines TRBV11-2 with TRBJ2-7; unclear D gene. Germline V CDR1 and CDR2: SGHAT, FQNNGV. The CDR3 covers 15 residues. V lost 0 bases and J 3 bases, leaving 12 bases between the germline ends.

As for this clone: This sample includes further DNA sequences coding for the same CDR3. This chain joins TRBV28 and TRBJ2-2, with 7 bases matching TRBD1. This CDR3 spans 13 amino acids. V was pared by 6 bases and J by 5 bases, with 3 bases of the junction left unmatched. In germline, CDR1 is MDHEN, CDR2 SYDVKM. The CDR3 reads CASRSGGTGELFF. Here the CDR3 DNA reads TGTGCCAGCAGGTCAGGGGGTACCGGGGAGCTGTTTTTT.

V usage is TRBV14 and J usage is TRBJ2-5, with 7 bases matching TRBD2. CDR1 and CDR2 (germline): SGHDN, FVKESK. The CDR3 has 15 residues. The junction had 5 bases not matched to a gene; V was cut back by 1 base and J by 3 bases. The CDR3 loop reads CASSQGRLAEETQYF. Here the CDR3 DNA reads TGTGCCAGCAGCCAAGGAAGGCTAGCGGAAGAGACCCAGTACTTC.

The chain links TRBV27 to TRBJ2-3, with D maybe TRBD1 (6 bases). Trimming took 5 bases from V and 0 from J, leaving 21 bases between them. This CDR3 is 18 amino acids long. Per the germline V gene, CDR1 is MNHEY and CDR2 is SMNVEV (reference sequence). The CDR3 bases are TGTGCCAGCAGTCGCATACCGGGACACCTTACTAGCACAGATACGCAGTATTTT. Residues: CASSRIPGHLTSTDTQYF.

The V call is TRBV5-1, the J call TRBJ1-2; tentative D call: TRBD1 (6 bases). The V and J ends lost 6 bases and 4 bases respectively, with 13 bases between them. Germline V gene lookup returns CDR1 SGHRS and CDR2 YFSETQ. The CDR3 length is 13 residues. The CDR3 reads CASTQTGSYGYTF. The CDR3 DNA sequence: TGCGCCAGCACGCAGACAGGCTCCTATGGCTACACCTTC.

This clone was detected only a few times. J is TRBJ2-7 and V is TRBV11-3; D is possibly TRBD1 (6 bases). Germline V CDR1 and CDR2: SGHNT, YENEEA. V dropped 4 bases and J dropped 4 bases, with 20 bases sitting between them. The CDR3 spans 16 residues. Written as DNA, the CDR3 is TGTGCCAGCAGCTCAAGAACAGGGTCCCTCCTTTACGAGCAGTACTTC. Amino acid sequence: CASSSRTGSLLYEQYF.

The DNA of the CDR3 is TGTGCCAGTACTTGGGACAGGGCCCCGTATTCGGATACGCAGTATTTT. It specifies CASTWDRAPYSDTQYF. V is TRBV19 and J is TRBJ2-3, with TRBD1 identical over 9 bases. Germline loops: CDR1 LNHDA, CDR2 SQIVND (reference sequence). The V gene end was trimmed by 7 bases and the J gene end by 6 bases; junction bases not matched to a gene: 14. There are 16 residues in the CDR3.

The chain uses TRBV12-3 or TRBV12-4 and TRBJ1-3, with a possible D match to TRBD1 (5 bases). There are 13 residues in the CDR3. The CDR3 loop reads CGTRAASGNTIYF. The DNA for the CDR3 is TGTGGGACAAGGGCTGCCTCTGGAAACACCATATATTTT.

The V and J genes are TRBV28 and TRBJ1-6, with D possibly TRBD1 on 6 matching bases. Germline CDR1 MDHEN, CDR2 SYDVKM. The CDR3 is 15 residues long. Trimming shortened V by 5 bases and J by 5 bases, and 13 bases separated the two germline ends. The DNA for the CDR3 is TGTGCCAGCAGTCCCGGCAGGGGAAATAATTCACCCCTCCACTTT. Translation: CASSPGRGNNSPLHF.

This clone was observed a few times. The J gene is TRBJ2-1, the V gene TRBV23-1; 12 bases agree with TRBD2. TRBV23-1 carries the ORF label, with uncertain function. With V trimmed by 8 bases and J by 5 bases, 4 bases remained unmatched. The CDR3 sequence is 14 residues long. The CDR3 region is CASPGLAGHNEQFF. As DNA, the CDR3 is TGCGCCAGCCCAGGACTAGCGGGGCACAATGAGCAGTTCTTC.